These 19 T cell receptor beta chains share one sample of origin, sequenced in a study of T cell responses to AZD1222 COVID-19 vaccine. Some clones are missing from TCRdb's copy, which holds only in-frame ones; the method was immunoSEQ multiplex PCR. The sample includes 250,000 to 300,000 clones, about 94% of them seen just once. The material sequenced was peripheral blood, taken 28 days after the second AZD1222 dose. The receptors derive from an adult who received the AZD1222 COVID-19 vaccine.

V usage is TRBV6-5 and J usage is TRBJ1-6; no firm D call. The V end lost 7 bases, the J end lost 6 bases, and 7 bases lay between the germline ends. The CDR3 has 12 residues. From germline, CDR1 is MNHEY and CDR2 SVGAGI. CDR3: CASMRSNSPLHF. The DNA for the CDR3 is TGTGCCAGCATGAGGAGTAATTCACCCCTCCACTTT.

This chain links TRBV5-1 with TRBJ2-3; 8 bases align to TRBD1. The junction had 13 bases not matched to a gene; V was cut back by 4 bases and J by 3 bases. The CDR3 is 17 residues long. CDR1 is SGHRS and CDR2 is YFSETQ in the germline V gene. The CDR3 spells CASSAFPRGRRTDTQYF. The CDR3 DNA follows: TGCGCCAGCAGCGCCTTCCCCAGGGGGCGGAGGACAGATACGCAGTATTTT.

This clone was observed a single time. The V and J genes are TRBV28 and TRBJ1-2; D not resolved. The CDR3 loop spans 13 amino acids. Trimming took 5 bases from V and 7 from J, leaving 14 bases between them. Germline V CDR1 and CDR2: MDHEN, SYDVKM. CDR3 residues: CASSDPTASGYTF. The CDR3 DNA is TGTGCCAGCAGTGATCCCACAGCGAGTGGCTACACCTTC.

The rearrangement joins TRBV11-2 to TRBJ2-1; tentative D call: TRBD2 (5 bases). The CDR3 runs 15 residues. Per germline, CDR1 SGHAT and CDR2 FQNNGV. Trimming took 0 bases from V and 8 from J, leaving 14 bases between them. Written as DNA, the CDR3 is TGTGCCAGCAGCTTAGAAGGACTCTGGCGGGATGAGCAGTTCTTC. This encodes CASSLEGLWRDEQFF.

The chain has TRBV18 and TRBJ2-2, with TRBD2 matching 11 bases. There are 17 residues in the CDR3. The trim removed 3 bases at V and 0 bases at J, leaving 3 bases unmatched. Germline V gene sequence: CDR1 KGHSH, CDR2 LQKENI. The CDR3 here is CASSPTSGSPNTGELFF. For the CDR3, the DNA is TGTGCCAGCTCACCTACTAGCGGGAGCCCGAACACCGGGGAGCTGTTTTTT. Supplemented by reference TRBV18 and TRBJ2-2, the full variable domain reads NAGVMQNPRHLVRRRGQEARLRCSPMKGHSHVYWYRQLPEEGLKFMVYLQKENIIDESGMPKERFSAEFPKEGPSILRIQQVVRGDSAAYFCASSPTSGSPNTGELFFGEGSRLTVL.

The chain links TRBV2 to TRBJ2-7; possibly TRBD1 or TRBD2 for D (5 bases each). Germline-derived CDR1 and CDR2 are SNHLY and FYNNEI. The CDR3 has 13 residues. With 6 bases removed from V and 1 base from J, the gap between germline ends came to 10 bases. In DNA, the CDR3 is TGTGCCAGCAGGGGGACGGTTTCCTACGAGCAGTACTTC. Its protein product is CASRGTVSYEQYF. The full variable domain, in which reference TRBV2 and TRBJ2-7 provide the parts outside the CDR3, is EPEVTQTPSHQVTQMGQEVILRCVPISNHLYFYWYRQILGQKVEFLVSFYNNEISEKSEIFDDQFSVERPDGSNFTLKIRSTKLEDSAMYFCASRGTVSYEQYFGPGTRLTVT.

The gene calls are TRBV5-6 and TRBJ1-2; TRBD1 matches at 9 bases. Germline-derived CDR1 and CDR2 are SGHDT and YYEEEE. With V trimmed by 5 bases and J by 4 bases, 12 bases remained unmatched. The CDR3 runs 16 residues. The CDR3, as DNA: TGTGCCAGCAGACTGGACAGGGGAGCAGGCCGCTATGGCTACACCTTC. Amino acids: CASRLDRGAGRYGYTF.

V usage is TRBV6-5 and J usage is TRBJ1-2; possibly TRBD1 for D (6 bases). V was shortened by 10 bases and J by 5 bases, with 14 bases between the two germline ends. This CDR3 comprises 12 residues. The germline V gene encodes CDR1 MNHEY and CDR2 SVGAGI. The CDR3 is CATATGSYGYTF. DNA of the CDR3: TGTGCCACGGCGACAGGATCGTATGGCTACACCTTC.

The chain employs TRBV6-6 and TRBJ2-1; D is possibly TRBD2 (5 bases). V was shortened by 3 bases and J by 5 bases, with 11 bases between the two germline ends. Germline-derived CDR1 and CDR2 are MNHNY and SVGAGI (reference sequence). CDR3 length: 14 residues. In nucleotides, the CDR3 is TGTGCCAGCAGTTATTTAGCGCACCACAATGAGCAGTTCTTC. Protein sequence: CASSYLAHHNEQFF.

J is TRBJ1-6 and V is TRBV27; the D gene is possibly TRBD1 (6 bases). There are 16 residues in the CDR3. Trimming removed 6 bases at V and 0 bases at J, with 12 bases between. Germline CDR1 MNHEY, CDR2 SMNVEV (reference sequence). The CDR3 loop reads CASRGGASSYNSPLHF. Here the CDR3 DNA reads TGTGCCAGCAGGGGGGGGGCGAGCTCCTATAATTCACCCCTCCACTTT.

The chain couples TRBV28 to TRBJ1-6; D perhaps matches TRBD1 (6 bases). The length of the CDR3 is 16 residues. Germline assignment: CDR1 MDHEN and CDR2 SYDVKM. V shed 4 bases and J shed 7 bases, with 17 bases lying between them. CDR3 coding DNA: TGTGCCAGCAGTTCCCCCGGAGGGACACGGAATTCACCCCTCCACTTT. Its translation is CASSSPGGTRNSPLHF.

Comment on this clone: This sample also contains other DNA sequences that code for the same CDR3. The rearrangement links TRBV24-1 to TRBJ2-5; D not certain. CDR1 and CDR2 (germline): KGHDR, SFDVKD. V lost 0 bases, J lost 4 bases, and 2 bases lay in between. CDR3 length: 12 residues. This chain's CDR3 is CATSDLRETQYF. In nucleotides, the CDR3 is TGTGCCACCAGTGATTTGAGAGAGACCCAGTACTTC.

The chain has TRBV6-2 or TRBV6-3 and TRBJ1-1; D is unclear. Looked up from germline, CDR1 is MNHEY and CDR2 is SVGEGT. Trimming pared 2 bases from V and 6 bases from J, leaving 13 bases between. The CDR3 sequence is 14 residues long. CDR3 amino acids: CASSYGRETPEAFF. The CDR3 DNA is TGTGCCAGCAGTTACGGTAGGGAGACCCCTGAAGCTTTCTTT.

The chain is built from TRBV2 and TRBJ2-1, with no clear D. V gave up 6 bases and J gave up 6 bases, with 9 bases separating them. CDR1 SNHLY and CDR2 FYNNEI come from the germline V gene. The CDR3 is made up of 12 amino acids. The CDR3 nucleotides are TGTGCCAGCAGGGCGGACGTCAATGAGCAGTTCTTC. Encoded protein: CASRADVNEQFF.

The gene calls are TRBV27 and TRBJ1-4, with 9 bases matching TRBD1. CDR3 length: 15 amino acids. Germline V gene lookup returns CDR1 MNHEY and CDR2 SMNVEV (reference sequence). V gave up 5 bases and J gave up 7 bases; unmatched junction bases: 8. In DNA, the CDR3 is TGTGCCAGCAGTCGCGGACAGGGGATGGGTGAAAAACTGTTTTTT. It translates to CASSRGQGMGEKLFF.

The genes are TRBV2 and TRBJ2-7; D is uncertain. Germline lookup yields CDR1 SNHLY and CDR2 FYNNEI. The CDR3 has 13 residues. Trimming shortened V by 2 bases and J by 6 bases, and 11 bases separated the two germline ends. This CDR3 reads CASSEQWQGEQYF. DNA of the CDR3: TGTGCCAGCAGTGAACAGTGGCAAGGCGAGCAGTACTTC.

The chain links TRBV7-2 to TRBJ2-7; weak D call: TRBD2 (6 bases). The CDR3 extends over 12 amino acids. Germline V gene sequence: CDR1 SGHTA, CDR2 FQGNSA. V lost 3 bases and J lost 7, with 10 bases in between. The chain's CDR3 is CASSLGGWEQYF. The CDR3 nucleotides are TGTGCCAGCAGCTTGGGGGGTTGGGAGCAGTACTTC.

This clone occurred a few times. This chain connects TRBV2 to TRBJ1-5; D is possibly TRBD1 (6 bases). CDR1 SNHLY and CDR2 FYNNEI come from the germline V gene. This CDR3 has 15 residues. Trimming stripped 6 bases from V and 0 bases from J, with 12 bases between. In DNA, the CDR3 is TGTGCCAGCAGCGGCGGACAGTATAGCAATCAGCCCCAGCATTTT. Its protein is CASSGGQYSNQPQHF.

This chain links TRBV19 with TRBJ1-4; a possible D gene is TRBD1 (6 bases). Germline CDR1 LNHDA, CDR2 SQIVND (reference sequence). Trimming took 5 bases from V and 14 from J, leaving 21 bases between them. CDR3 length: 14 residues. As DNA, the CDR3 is TGTGCCAGTAGTCCCCCCAGGGCGGGGGGACACCTGTTTTTT. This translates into CASSPPRAGGHLFF.